Presented here are 30 T cell receptor beta chains from one specimen sequenced in a study of OX40 agonist ivuxolimab in advanced cancers. Sequencing used immunoSEQ multiplex PCR; TCRdb keeps in-frame clones, though not all of them. The data show approximately 66,000 clones, 80% to 90% seen once. Sequences were derived from CD4+ or CD8+ T cells sorted from blood, sampled in a trial of the OX40 agonist ivuxolimab. The receptor set was obtained from an adult with an advanced solid tumor such as melanoma, head and neck, liver or kidney cancer.

V gene TRBV5-6 combines with J gene TRBJ2-3; no reliable D call. This CDR3 is 14 amino acids long. Germline V gives CDR1 SGHDT, CDR2 YYEEEE. Trimming removed 0 bases at V and 2 bases at J, with 7 bases between. Here the CDR3 DNA reads TGTGCCAGCAGCTTGGGACCGAACACAGATACGCAGTATTTT. This encodes CASSLGPNTDTQYF.

This CDR3 is CAISENRDRSTDTQYF. The CDR3 DNA reads TGTGCCATCAGTGAGAACCGGGACAGAAGCACAGATACGCAGTATTTT. The gene calls are TRBV10-3 and TRBJ2-3, with TRBD1 identical over 7 bases. The V segment lost 2 bases and the J segment 0 bases; nucleotides outside the gene matches: 5. CDR1 is ENHRY and CDR2 is SYGVKD in the germline V gene. The CDR3 length is 16 residues.

This clone was seen just once. The chain links TRBV7-3 to TRBJ1-1, with unresolved D. The CDR3 consists of 17 residues. Trimming took off 5 bases at V and 1 base at J, with 20 bases between the two ends. The V gene's germline CDR1 is SGHTA and CDR2 FQGTGA. The CDR3 DNA sequence: TGTGCCAGCAGCCCTCGGGGATTTGGGCCATCGAACACTGAAGCTTTCTTT. Protein: CASSPRGFGPSNTEAFF.

This clone showed up just once. The CDR3 reads CASSVGQGPTSGNTIYF. In DNA, the CDR3 is TGTGCCAGCAGCGTCGGACAGGGGCCGACCTCTGGAAACACCATATATTTT. The gene calls are TRBV9 and TRBJ1-3; TRBD1 matches at 9 bases. This CDR3 is 17 amino acids long. V dropped 2 bases and J dropped 0; count of bases not matched to a gene: 6. Germline CDR1 and CDR2: SGDLS and YYNGEE.

The chain carries TRBV6-6 and TRBJ2-7; the D is unclear. V dropped 7 bases and J dropped 2 bases, with 12 bases sitting between them. The germline V gene has CDR1 MNHNY and CDR2 SVGAGI (reference sequence). The CDR3 length is 13 residues. The CDR3 DNA reads TGTGCCAGCACTCCCCGGCATGCCTACGAGCAGTACTTC. This translates into CASTPRHAYEQYF.

The rearrangement links TRBV5-8 to TRBJ1-2; D uncertain. CDR1 is SGHTS and CDR2 is YDEGEE in the germline V gene. CDR3 length: 16 amino acids. Trimming left V 0 bases short and J 2 bases short, with 14 bases between. The CDR3 nucleotides are TGTGCCAGCAGCTTGGGGGCTGGACGGATGAACTATGGCTACACCTTC. Translated, it gives CASSLGAGRMNYGYTF. The whole variable domain, remainder taken from reference TRBV5-8 and TRBJ1-2, is EAGVTQSPTHLIKTRGQQATLRCSPISGHTSVYWYQQALGLGLQFLLWYDEGEERNRGNFPPRFSGRQFPNYSSELNVNALELEDSALYLCASSLGAGRMNYGYTFGSGTRLTVV.

This clone was observed once. The chain combines TRBV7-9 with TRBJ2-5, with D maybe TRBD1 (5 bases). The V end lost 5 bases, the J end lost 1 base, and 14 bases lay between the germline ends. The germline V gene has CDR1 SEHNR and CDR2 FQNEAQ (reference sequence). This CDR3 spans 15 amino acids. CDR3 sequence reads: CASSPANQGQETQYF. The DNA of the CDR3 is TGTGCCAGCAGCCCAGCCAACCAGGGCCAAGAGACCCAGTACTTC.

This clone was counted a single time. The CDR3 loop reads CSVVSDGNTIYF. The CDR3 region has the DNA TGCAGCGTTGTGTCTGATGGAAACACCATATATTTT. This rearrangement joins TRBV29-1 to TRBJ1-3; no firm D call. Per the germline V gene, CDR1 is SQVTM and CDR2 is ANQGSEA. Trimming pared 4 bases from V and 3 bases from J, leaving 7 bases between. The CDR3 covers 12 residues.

The rearrangement links TRBV7-6 to TRBJ1-4, with TRBD1 as a possible D gene (5 bases). The germline V and J ends were trimmed by 1 base and 6 bases, with 18 bases remaining between them. This CDR3 region has 17 residues. The germline CDR1 and CDR2 sequences are SGHVS and FNYEAQ. This CDR3 reads CASSLGGSGTWDEKLFF. The CDR3 DNA reads as TGTGCCAGCAGCTTAGGGGGGTCGGGGACCTGGGATGAAAAACTGTTTTTT.

V and J are TRBV5-1 and TRBJ1-2; D gene uncertain. Per the germline V gene, CDR1 is SGHRS and CDR2 is YFSETQ. The CDR3 is 13 residues long. V gave up 1 base and J gave up 0 bases, with 4 bases separating them. The CDR3 DNA sequence: TGCGCCAGCAGCTTGACAGCTAACTATGGCTACACCTTC. It is translated as CASSLTANYGYTF. The whole variable domain, remainder taken from reference TRBV5-1 and TRBJ1-2, is KAGVTQTPRYLIKTRGQQVTLSCSPISGHRSVSWYQQTPGQGLQFLFEYFSETQRNKGNFPGRFSGRQFSNSRSEMNVSTLELGDSALYLCASSLTANYGYTFGSGTRLTVV.

The chain employs TRBV11-2 and TRBJ1-1; D possibly corresponds to TRBD1 (5 bases). CDR3 length equals 15 residues. CDR1 and CDR2 from the germline V gene are SGHAT and FQNNGV. V lost 7 bases and J 0 bases, leaving 15 bases between the germline ends. Here the CDR3 DNA reads TGTGCCAGCACCCCTAGGGGCGGGTTGAACACTGAAGCTTTCTTT. It encodes CASTPRGGLNTEAFF.

V gene TRBV6-1 combines with J gene TRBJ2-7; the match to TRBD2 covers 12 bases. Germline loops: CDR1 MNHNS, CDR2 SASEGT. The CDR3 has 15 residues. V lost 6 bases, J lost 7 bases, and 10 bases stayed unmatched. The CDR3 DNA reads as TGTGCCAGCAGGGTAGAGCCCGGACTAGCGGGGGAGCAGTACTTC. This codes for CASRVEPGLAGEQYF.

Details on this clone: One end of the junction varies from germline; a read error may be responsible. V usage is TRBV7-7 and J usage is TRBJ1-1; D gene uncertain. The CDR3 length is 13 residues. Germline V gene data show CDR1 as SSHAT and CDR2 as FNYEAQ (reference sequence). CDR3 protein: CASSLGPDTEAFF. The CDR3, as DNA: TGTGCTAGCAGCTTAGGCCCGGACACTGAAGCTTTCTTT.

The chain links TRBV4-3 to TRBJ1-2; no reliable D call. V was cut by 0 bases and J by 4 bases, with 3 bases left in between. The CDR3 loop spans 12 amino acids. Per the germline V gene, CDR1 is LGHNA and CDR2 is YSLEER. For the CDR3, the DNA is TGCGCCAGCAGCCAAGACGGCTATGGCTACACCTTC. Translating gives CASSQDGYGYTF.

This clone occurred once. V gene TRBV11-2 combines with J gene TRBJ2-5; tentatively, D is TRBD2 (5 bases). V lost 6 bases to trimming and J lost 5 bases, with 16 bases between them. This CDR3 has 14 amino acids. Looked up from germline, CDR1 is SGHAT and CDR2 is FQNNGV. The CDR3 nucleotides read TGTGCCAGCAGGCCCTGGGGAGCGTTGGAGACCCAGTACTTC. Translated: CASRPWGALETQYF.

This clone was recorded only once. The genes are TRBV10-3 and TRBJ2-2; 10 bases align to TRBD2. Trimming at V came to 11 bases and at J to 6 bases, leaving 18 bases not matched to a gene. Germline V CDR1 and CDR2: ENHRY, SYGVKD. The CDR3 has 17 residues. Here the CDR3 DNA reads TGTGCCCACAGCCGGCTAGCGGGAGATCGACCCCCCGGGGAGCTGTTTTTT. Its translation: CAHSRLAGDRPPGELFF.

V is TRBV7-2 and J is TRBJ1-5; 10 nucleotides align to TRBD1. V shed 4 bases, J shed 4 bases, and the junction held 4 bases outside the gene matches. This CDR3 region has 15 residues. The germline V gene has CDR1 SGHTA and CDR2 FQGNSA. In DNA, the CDR3 is TGTGCCAGCAGCTCTGGGACAGGGGCAAATCAGCCCCAGCATTTT. As protein: CASSSGTGANQPQHF.

The rearrangement links TRBV5-6 to TRBJ2-1; the match to TRBD2 covers 9 bases. There are 15 residues in the CDR3. Germline CDR1 and CDR2: SGHDT and YYEEEE. After removal of 0 bases from V and 9 bases from J, the junction contained 7 bases not matched to a gene. The CDR3 sequence is CASSLVSGGPGEQFF. The CDR3 DNA is TGTGCCAGCAGCTTGGTTAGCGGGGGCCCGGGTGAGCAGTTCTTC.

The chain couples TRBV28 to TRBJ1-2, with a possible D match to TRBD1 (5 bases). The CDR3 sequence is 14 residues long. The germline gives CDR1 MDHEN, CDR2 SYDVKM. V was cut by 4 bases and J by 4 bases, with 13 bases left in between. The CDR3 reads CASSSVDSFYGYTF. CDR3 nucleotide sequence: TGTGCCAGCAGTTCGGTAGACAGCTTCTATGGCTACACCTTC.

Comments on this clone: The junction differs from germline at one of its ends, possibly a read error. J is TRBJ1-2 and V is TRBV7-9; tentative D call: TRBD1 (5 bases). The CDR3 is 13 residues long. The V gene's germline CDR1 is SEHNR and CDR2 FQNEAQ (reference sequence). CDR3: CASSPRAWTPYSF. The CDR3 bases are TGTGCCAGCAGCCCAAGGGCGTGGACACCATATTCCTTC.

This clone was found once. The J gene is TRBJ1-3, the V gene TRBV18, with D unresolved. The length of the CDR3 is 13 residues. From germline, CDR1 is KGHSH and CDR2 LQKENI. With 6 bases removed from V and 4 bases from J, the gap between germline ends came to 10 bases. The CDR3 DNA reads TGTGCCAGCTCGCGGCCACAAGGAAACACCATATATTTT. Its translation: CASSRPQGNTIYF.

J is TRBJ2-6 and V is TRBV18; possible D gene TRBD1, 5 bases. The CDR3 contains 13 residues. Per the germline V gene, CDR1 is KGHSH and CDR2 is LQKENI. V lost 10 bases, J lost 3 bases, and 10 bases lay in between. CDR3: CAIRGYGANVLTF. CDR3 nucleotide sequence: TGTGCCATTAGGGGTTATGGGGCCAACGTCCTGACTTTC.

The rearrangement joins TRBV28 to TRBJ1-5; possible D gene TRBD1, 5 bases. CDR1 MDHEN and CDR2 SYDVKM come from the germline V gene. The CDR3 is 15 amino acids. V dropped 6 bases and J dropped 6 bases, with 18 bases sitting between them. CDR3: CASRGYGRGAQPQHF. Here the CDR3 DNA reads TGTGCCAGCAGGGGGTACGGACGGGGCGCTCAGCCCCAGCATTTT.

Relative to its sample, this clone is medium-sized (0.01 to 0.1%). This same CDR3 is encoded by further DNA sequences in the sample. This chain connects TRBV4-1 to TRBJ2-4; D tentatively reads TRBD1 or TRBD2 (5 bases each). Germline loops: CDR1 MGHRA, CDR2 YSYEKL. Trimming took off 0 bases at V and 0 bases at J, with 12 bases between the two ends. The CDR3 totals 17 residues. The CDR3 bases are TGCGCCAGCAGCCAAGATCGGGGCAGCCTAGCCAAAAACATTCAGTACTTC. This translates into CASSQDRGSLAKNIQYF.

The CDR3 loop is CASSTTYNEQFF. CDR3 sequence (DNA): TGTGCCAGTAGTACCACTTACAATGAGCAGTTCTTC. This chain connects TRBV19 to TRBJ2-1, with D unclear. The length of the CDR3 is 12 residues. From germline, CDR1 is LNHDA and CDR2 SQIVND (reference sequence). V lost 4 bases and J 4 bases, leaving 5 bases between the germline ends.

The chain uses TRBV29-1 and TRBJ1-1; weak D call: TRBD1 (5 bases). CDR3 length: 12 residues. From germline, CDR1 is SQVTM and CDR2 ANQGSEA. V was cut by 7 bases and J by 3 bases, with 12 bases left in between. CDR3 DNA: TGCAGCGCGGGACCTTGGGACACTGAAGCTTTCTTT. Amino acid sequence: CSAGPWDTEAFF.

For this clone: A single base separates this from a much larger clone, so it may be a read error. The identical CDR3 is also encoded by other nucleotide sequences in the sample. The chain couples TRBV7-7 to TRBJ2-5, with D possibly TRBD2 on 6 matching bases. V lost 1 base and J lost 4, with 16 bases in between. Per germline, CDR1 SSHAT and CDR2 FNYEAQ (reference sequence). The CDR3 extends over 16 amino acids. The CDR3 DNA reads as TGTGCCAGCAGCTTAGGGGGGGTAGCTGGGGGAGAGACCCAGTACTTC. Translation gives CASSLGGVAGGETQYF.

The V and J genes are TRBV7-2 and TRBJ2-5; no clear D. Germline values: CDR1 SGHTA, CDR2 FQGNSA. Trimming removed 4 bases from V and 4 bases from J, with 13 bases in between. The CDR3 totals 14 residues. The CDR3 here is CASSSRPTGETQYF. The DNA of the CDR3 is TGTGCCAGCAGCTCCCGGCCGACCGGAGAGACCCAGTACTTC. Using reference TRBV7-2 and TRBJ2-5 for the parts outside the CDR3, the full variable domain is GAGVSQSPSNKVTEKGKDVELRCDPISGHTALYWYRQSLGQGLEFLIYFQGNSAPDKSGLPSDRFSAERTGGSVSTLTIQRTQQEDSAVYLCASSSRPTGETQYFGPGTRLLVL.

Notes on this clone: This specimen includes other DNA sequences encoding the same CDR3. The rearrangement uses TRBV7-2 and TRBJ2-7; TRBD2 matches 12 bases. The V and J ends lost 6 bases and 1 base, in that order; junction bases with no gene match: 4. CDR3 size: 15 residues. Germline loops: CDR1 SGHTA, CDR2 FQGNSA. The CDR3 DNA follows: TGTGCCAGCAGTGTGACTAGCGGGGGTTCCTACGAGCAGTACTTC. Amino acid sequence: CASSVTSGGSYEQYF. Combining the CDR3 with reference TRBV7-2 and TRBJ2-7 gives the whole variable domain GAGVSQSPSNKVTEKGKDVELRCDPISGHTALYWYRQSLGQGLEFLIYFQGNSAPDKSGLPSDRFSAERTGGSVSTLTIQRTQQEDSAVYLCASSVTSGGSYEQYFGPGTRLTVT.

The chain employs TRBV7-2 and TRBJ2-7; 7 positions agree with TRBD1. Germline V CDR1 and CDR2: SGHTA, FQGNSA. CDR3 length: 14 residues. V shed 5 bases, J shed 1 base, and the junction held 5 bases outside the gene matches. CDR3 bases: TGTGCCAGCAGCCCGGACAGGAGATCCTACGAGCAGTACTTC. This translates into CASSPDRRSYEQYF.